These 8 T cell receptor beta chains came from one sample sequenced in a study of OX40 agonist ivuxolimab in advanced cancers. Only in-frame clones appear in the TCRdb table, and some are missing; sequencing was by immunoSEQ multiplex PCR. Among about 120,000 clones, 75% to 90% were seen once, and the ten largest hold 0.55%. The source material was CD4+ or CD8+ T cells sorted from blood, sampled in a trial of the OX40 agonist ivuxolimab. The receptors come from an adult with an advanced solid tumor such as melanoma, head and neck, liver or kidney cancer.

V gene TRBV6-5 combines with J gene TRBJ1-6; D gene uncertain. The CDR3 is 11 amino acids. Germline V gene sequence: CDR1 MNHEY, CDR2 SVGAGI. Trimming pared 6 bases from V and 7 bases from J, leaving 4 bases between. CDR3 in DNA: TGTGCCAGCAGAATCAATTCACCCCTCCACTTT. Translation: CASRINSPLHF.

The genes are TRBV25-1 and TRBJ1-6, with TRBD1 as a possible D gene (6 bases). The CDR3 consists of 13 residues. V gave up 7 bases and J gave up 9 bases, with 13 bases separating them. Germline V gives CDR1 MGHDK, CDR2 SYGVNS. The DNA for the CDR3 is TGTGCCAGCAAAGGGCAGGGGACTTCACCCCTCCACTTT. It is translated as CASKGQGTSPLHF.

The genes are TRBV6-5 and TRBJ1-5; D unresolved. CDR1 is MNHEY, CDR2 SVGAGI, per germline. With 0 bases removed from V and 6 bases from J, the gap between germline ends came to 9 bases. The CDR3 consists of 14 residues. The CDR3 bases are TGTGCCAGCAGTTACTCGTTGGGTTTTCAGCCCCAGCATTTT. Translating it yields CASSYSLGFQPQHF.

CDR3 nucleotides: TGCGCCAGCAGCGAGTTTAGCTCCTACGAGCAGTACTTC. Residues: CASSEFSSYEQYF. The chain uses TRBV5-1 and TRBJ2-7; D gene ambiguous. The CDR3 extends over 13 amino acids. CDR1 SGHRS and CDR2 YFSETQ come from the germline V gene. Trimming took off 4 bases at V and 0 bases at J, with 8 bases between the two ends.

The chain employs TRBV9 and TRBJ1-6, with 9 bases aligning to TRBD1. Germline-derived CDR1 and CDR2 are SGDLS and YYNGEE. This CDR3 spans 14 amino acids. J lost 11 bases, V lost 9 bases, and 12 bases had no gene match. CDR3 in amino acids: CANYPTGGRTPLHF. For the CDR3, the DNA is TGTGCCAACTATCCGACAGGGGGTAGGACACCCCTCCACTTT.

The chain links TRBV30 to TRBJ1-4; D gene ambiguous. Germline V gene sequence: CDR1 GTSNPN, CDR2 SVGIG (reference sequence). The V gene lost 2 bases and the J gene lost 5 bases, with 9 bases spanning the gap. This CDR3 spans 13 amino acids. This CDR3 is CAWSRATNEKLFF. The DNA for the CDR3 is TGTGCCTGGAGTCGGGCCACGAATGAAAAACTGTTTTTT.

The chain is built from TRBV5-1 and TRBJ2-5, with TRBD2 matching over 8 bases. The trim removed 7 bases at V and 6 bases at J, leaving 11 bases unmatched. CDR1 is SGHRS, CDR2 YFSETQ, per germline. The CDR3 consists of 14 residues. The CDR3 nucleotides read TGCGCCAGCCCGGGAGGGGGGGCCGGGAAGACCCAGTACTTC. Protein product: CASPGGGAGKTQYF.

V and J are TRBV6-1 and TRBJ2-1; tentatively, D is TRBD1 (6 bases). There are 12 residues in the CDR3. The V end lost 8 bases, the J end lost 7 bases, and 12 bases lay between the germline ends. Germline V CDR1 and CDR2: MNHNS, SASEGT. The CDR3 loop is CASQGNSNEQFF. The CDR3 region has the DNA TGTGCCAGCCAGGGGAACAGTAATGAGCAGTTCTTC.